The rows below give T cell receptor beta chains drawn from one sample of a study of memory CD4+ T cells and cytomegalovirus serostatus. Sequenced by immunoSEQ multiplex PCR; TCRdb stores in-frame clones only, minus some. The data contain about 25,000 clones, 75% of them singletons. Sequenced material: memory CD4+ T cells from blood. The receptors were sampled from an adult in good health and CMV-seronegative. The CDR3 runs from the conserved cysteine through the conserved F or W. Fields, in order: CDR3 protein, CDR3 DNA, V gene, D gene, clone size, J gene. A D gene is named only where the DNA matches it firmly. Expanded clones are given a class, and other clones once, few, many or no size at all.

cdr3_aa: CASSRGLASGELFF
cdr3_nt: TGTGCCAGCAGCCGGGGACTAGCGTCCGGGGAGCTGTTTTTT
v_call: TRBV5-4
d_call: TRBD2
clone_size: NA
j_call: TRBJ2-2

cdr3_aa: CASSQEKSGLYGYTF
cdr3_nt: TGCGCCAGCAGCCAAGAAAAATCGGGGCTCTACGGCTACACCTTC
v_call: TRBV4-3
d_call: NA
clone_size: NA
j_call: TRBJ1-2

cdr3_aa: CASSLVAGVNEQFF
cdr3_nt: TGTGCCAGCAGCTTAGTTGCGGGTGTCAATGAGCAGTTCTTC
v_call: TRBV11-2
d_call: NA
clone_size: NA
j_call: TRBJ2-1

cdr3_aa: CSAGDYGYTF
cdr3_nt: TGCAGTGCCGGGGACTATGGCTACACCTTC
v_call: TRBV20-1
d_call: NA
clone_size: NA
j_call: TRBJ1-2

cdr3_aa: CASSIRGGGGTEAFF
cdr3_nt: TGTGCCAGCAGCATCAGGGGTGGCGGTGGCACTGAAGCTTTCTTT
v_call: TRBV11-2
d_call: NA
clone_size: once
j_call: TRBJ1-1

cdr3_aa: CASSSPDRVVTYEQYF
cdr3_nt: TGTGCCAGCAGCTCCCCAGACAGGGTAGTTACCTACGAGCAGTACTTC
v_call: TRBV21-1
d_call: NA
clone_size: NA
j_call: TRBJ2-7

cdr3_aa: CASTPQGGAGGYTF
cdr3_nt: TGTGCCAGCACCCCACAAGGGGGGGCCGGAGGCTACACCTTC
v_call: TRBV6-5
d_call: NA
clone_size: NA
j_call: TRBJ1-2

cdr3_aa: CAISESSTGLGGYTF
cdr3_nt: TGTGCCATCAGTGAGTCCTCCACAGGTTTGGGAGGCTACACCTTC
v_call: TRBV10-3
d_call: NA
clone_size: few
j_call: TRBJ1-2

cdr3_aa: CASSLGAGGNGNYGYTF
cdr3_nt: TGTGCCAGCAGTTTAGGGGCAGGGGGTAACGGTAACTATGGCTACACCTTC
v_call: TRBV27
d_call: TRBD1
clone_size: NA
j_call: TRBJ1-2

cdr3_aa: CAGGTQETQYF
cdr3_nt: TGTGCCGGCGGGACACAAGAGACCCAGTACTTC
v_call: TRBV6-1
d_call: NA
clone_size: NA
j_call: TRBJ2-5

cdr3_aa: CASSYGRVNYGYTF
cdr3_nt: TGTGCCAGCAGTTACGGCAGGGTGAACTATGGCTACACCTTC
v_call: TRBV6-5
d_call: NA
clone_size: NA
j_call: TRBJ1-2

cdr3_aa: CASSSTIYRAYEQYF
cdr3_nt: TGCGCCAGCAGCTCGACGATTTATAGAGCCTACGAGCAGTACTTC
v_call: TRBV5-1
d_call: NA
clone_size: few
j_call: TRBJ2-7

cdr3_aa: CASSGSASWSDTQYF
cdr3_nt: TGTGCCAGCAGCGGCTCGGCTAGCTGGTCCGATACGCAGTATTTT
v_call: TRBV7-9
d_call: NA
clone_size: NA
j_call: TRBJ2-3

cdr3_aa: CASSLTHVTGTQYF
cdr3_nt: TGTGCCAGCAGCCTAACCCACGTTACGGGGACGCAGTATTTT
v_call: TRBV11-3
d_call: NA
clone_size: NA
j_call: TRBJ2-3

cdr3_aa: CASSTRGVNTGELFF
cdr3_nt: TGTGCCAGCAGCACCAGGGGGGTTAACACCGGGGAGCTGTTTTTT
v_call: TRBV7-9
d_call: NA
clone_size: NA
j_call: TRBJ2-2

cdr3_aa: CASSSDRDRTAFF
cdr3_nt: TGTGCCAGCAGCTCCGACAGAGACAGGACGGCTTTCTTT
v_call: TRBV7-2
d_call: NA
clone_size: few
j_call: TRBJ1-1

cdr3_aa: CASSPSGAGGAYEQYF
cdr3_nt: TGTGCCAGCAGCCCCTCGGGCGCCGGAGGGGCCTACGAGCAGTACTTC
v_call: TRBV11-2
d_call: NA
clone_size: NA
j_call: TRBJ2-7

cdr3_aa: CASSVVQTEAFF
cdr3_nt: TGTGCCAGCAGCGTGGTTCAGACTGAAGCTTTCTTT
v_call: TRBV9
d_call: NA
clone_size: few
j_call: TRBJ1-1

cdr3_aa: CASRQQGAGTGELFF
cdr3_nt: TGTGCCAGCAGACAACAGGGTGCGGGAACCGGGGAGCTGTTTTTT
v_call: TRBV7-2
d_call: NA
clone_size: NA
j_call: TRBJ2-2

cdr3_aa: CSAHTGVVYNEQFF
cdr3_nt: TGCAGCGCGCATACAGGGGTGGTCTACAATGAGCAGTTCTTC
v_call: TRBV29-1
d_call: TRBD1
clone_size: NA
j_call: TRBJ2-1

cdr3_aa: CASSLRGDFHTGELFF
cdr3_nt: TGTGCCAGCAGCTTACGGGGGGACTTTCACACCGGGGAGCTGTTTTTT
v_call: TRBV7-9
d_call: TRBD2
clone_size: NA
j_call: TRBJ2-2

cdr3_aa: CASSLMGVIQETQYF
cdr3_nt: TGTGCCAGCAGCTTGATGGGGGTGATACAAGAGACCCAGTACTTC
v_call: TRBV5-6
d_call: NA
clone_size: NA
j_call: TRBJ2-5

cdr3_aa: CASSTDNTYYGYTF
cdr3_nt: TGTGCCAGCAGCACTGACAATACTTACTATGGCTACACCTTC
v_call: TRBV5-6
d_call: NA
clone_size: NA
j_call: TRBJ1-2

cdr3_aa: CASTLSGTGGYEQYF
cdr3_nt: TGTGCCAGCACGTTATCCGGGACAGGGGGCTACGAGCAGTACTTC
v_call: TRBV28
d_call: TRBD1
clone_size: NA
j_call: TRBJ2-7

cdr3_aa: CASSISPQINQPQHF
cdr3_nt: TGTGCCAGTAGTATCTCTCCTCAGATTAATCAGCCCCAGCATTTT
v_call: TRBV19
d_call: NA
clone_size: NA
j_call: TRBJ1-5

cdr3_aa: CASSPGGSGSSYEQYF
cdr3_nt: TGTGCCAGCAGCCCCGGAGGGAGCGGTAGCTCCTACGAGCAGTACTTC
v_call: TRBV4-2
d_call: NA
clone_size: medium-sized
j_call: TRBJ2-7

cdr3_aa: CASSGPAAVRNQPQHF
cdr3_nt: TGTGCCAGCAGCGGACCGGCGGCGGTGCGCAATCAGCCCCAGCATTTT
v_call: TRBV2
d_call: NA
clone_size: NA
j_call: TRBJ1-5

cdr3_aa: CASSFPANTGELFF
cdr3_nt: TGTGCCAGCAGCTTTCCAGCGAACACCGGGGAGCTGTTTTTT
v_call: TRBV11-2
d_call: NA
clone_size: NA
j_call: TRBJ2-2

cdr3_aa: CASSAIQGADQPQHF
cdr3_nt: TGTGCCAGCAGTGCCATACAGGGGGCGGATCAGCCCCAGCATTTT
v_call: TRBV27
d_call: TRBD1
clone_size: NA
j_call: TRBJ1-5

cdr3_aa: CASSVLQGDSPLHF
cdr3_nt: TGTGCCAGCAGTGTGTTACAGGGCGATTCACCCCTCCACTTT
v_call: TRBV2
d_call: NA
clone_size: NA
j_call: TRBJ1-6

cdr3_aa: CASSHQGHPSYNEQFF
cdr3_nt: TGTGCCAGCAGTCACCAGGGACACCCTTCCTACAATGAGCAGTTCTTC
v_call: TRBV28
d_call: NA
clone_size: few
j_call: TRBJ2-1

cdr3_aa: CASSLRLANEQFF
cdr3_nt: TGTGCCAGCAGCTTACGACTAGCGAATGAGCAGTTCTTC
v_call: TRBV7-3
d_call: TRBD2
clone_size: NA
j_call: TRBJ2-1

cdr3_aa: CASSIGHNSNQPQHF
cdr3_nt: TGTGCCAGTAGTATAGGGCACAACAGCAATCAGCCCCAGCATTTT
v_call: TRBV19
d_call: NA
clone_size: NA
j_call: TRBJ1-5

cdr3_aa: CASRPWQTHDEAFF
cdr3_nt: TGTGCCAGCAGACCCTGGCAGACTCATGACGAAGCTTTCTTT
v_call: TRBV28
d_call: NA
clone_size: NA
j_call: TRBJ1-1

cdr3_aa: CASSLGTDNYGYTF
cdr3_nt: TGTGCCAGCAGCTTAGGGACAGATAACTATGGCTACACCTTC
v_call: TRBV7-9
d_call: NA
clone_size: NA
j_call: TRBJ1-2

cdr3_aa: CASSFQGANTGELFF
cdr3_nt: TGTGCCAGCAGCTTTCAAGGGGCTAACACCGGGGAGCTGTTTTTT
v_call: TRBV5-5
d_call: NA
clone_size: NA
j_call: TRBJ2-2

cdr3_aa: CASSQDRTGNNEKLFF
cdr3_nt: TGCGCCAGCAGCCAAGATCGAACGGGGAATAATGAAAAACTGTTTTTT
v_call: TRBV4-3
d_call: NA
clone_size: NA
j_call: TRBJ1-4

cdr3_aa: CASSQGTSGISEQYF
cdr3_nt: TGCGCCAGCAGCCAAGGGACTAGCGGGATAAGCGAGCAGTACTTC
v_call: TRBV4-3
d_call: TRBD2
clone_size: NA
j_call: TRBJ2-7

cdr3_aa: CASSYGQAGYTF
cdr3_nt: TGTGCCAGCAGCTACGGACAGGCTGGCTACACCTTC
v_call: TRBV11-2
d_call: TRBD1
clone_size: once
j_call: TRBJ1-2

cdr3_aa: CASQGQANQPQHF
cdr3_nt: TGTGCCAGCCAAGGACAGGCCAATCAGCCCCAGCATTTT
v_call: TRBV6-1
d_call: TRBD1
clone_size: few
j_call: TRBJ1-5

cdr3_aa: CASSWGQGLEKLFF
cdr3_nt: TGTGCCAGCAGTTGGGGACAGGGCTTAGAAAAACTGTTTTTT
v_call: TRBV2
d_call: TRBD1
clone_size: NA
j_call: TRBJ1-4

cdr3_aa: CASSQGAFGYTF
cdr3_nt: TGTGCCAGCAGCCAAGGGGCCTTTGGCTACACCTTC
v_call: TRBV14
d_call: NA
clone_size: NA
j_call: TRBJ1-2

cdr3_aa: CASTTGSGTDTQYF
cdr3_nt: TGTGCCAGCACTACAGGGTCTGGCACAGATACGCAGTATTTT
v_call: TRBV28
d_call: NA
clone_size: NA
j_call: TRBJ2-3

cdr3_aa: CASSSGTGAGEQYF
cdr3_nt: TGTGCCAGCTCATCCGGGACAGGGGCAGGAGAGCAGTACTTC
v_call: TRBV18
d_call: TRBD1
clone_size: NA
j_call: TRBJ2-7

cdr3_aa: CASSLDGYQSSGNTIYF
cdr3_nt: TGTGCCAGCAGCTTAGACGGGTATCAGAGCTCTGGAAACACCATATATTTT
v_call: TRBV7-8
d_call: NA
clone_size: NA
j_call: TRBJ1-3

cdr3_aa: CASSLQREGLDEQFF
cdr3_nt: TGTGCCAGCAGCTTACAGCGGGAGGGCCTCGATGAGCAGTTCTTC
v_call: TRBV11-3
d_call: TRBD2
clone_size: NA
j_call: TRBJ2-1

cdr3_aa: CSVEPQPNYNEQFF
cdr3_nt: TGCAGCGTTGAACCTCAACCCAACTACAATGAGCAGTTCTTC
v_call: TRBV29-1
d_call: NA
clone_size: NA
j_call: TRBJ2-1

cdr3_aa: CASSPQRSDEQFF
cdr3_nt: TGTGCCAGCTCACCACAAAGGTCAGATGAGCAGTTCTTC
v_call: TRBV18
d_call: NA
clone_size: NA
j_call: TRBJ2-1